The entry below gives a single T cell receptor beta chain sequence along with its context. Per the germline V gene, CDR1 is MDHEN and CDR2 is SYDVKM. The CDR3 sequence is 14 residues long. V was pared by 4 bases and J by 0 bases, with 0 bases of the junction left unmatched. Study processing details: From reference gene primer amplification, estimates of nucleated cell counts were derived. Here immunoSEQ multiplex PCR was the method, and the copy in TCRdb shows in-frame clones only, minus some. V and J calls and clone size follow that table, whereas D and trimming were derived from the DNA. The profile shows over 300,000 clones, nearly 90% of them singletons. This record comes from a study of blood T cell repertoires in COVID-19. Study in general: Donors in the United States, Italy and Spain gave samples during acute or convalescent COVID-19. PBMCs, B-cell-depleted T cells, or T cells were the source of the cDNA or gDNA that made up the material.

Input material: peripheral blood. This clonotype was obtained from a man younger than 35 with active or convalescent COVID-19. J is TRBJ1-3 and V is TRBV28; TRBD1 matches at 7 bases. CDR3 loop: CASSWDSSGNTIYF. The CDR3 coding sequence is TGTGCCAGCAGTTGGGACAGCTCTGGAAACACCATATATTTT.